The 17 T cell receptor beta chains given below trace back to one sample, sequenced in a study of CXCR3-negative and CXCR3-positive naive CD8 T cells. Whole-study findings and limits: Naive cells positive for CXCR3 carried more hydrophobic TRB CDR3s than CXCR3-negative ones.

5' RACE with UMI labels generated the TRB cDNA libraries. TCRdb re-analyzed the 5' RACE reads; it lists each CDR3 protein once, without DNA. The repertoire shows nearly 110,000 distinct CDR3 sequences; the top ten hold roughly 0.38%. For these TCRs, the target antigens are not known. The sample was naive CXCR3+ CD8+ T cells from blood. Noted subset: CD45RO-CCR7+CD27+CD95- naive CD8+ T cells expressing CXCR3 (TNR3+). The receptors here all came from a human donor in good health. Some clones in this sample may be carry-over from other donors' samples.

This chain connects TRBV29-1 to TRBJ1-1. From germline, CDR1 is SQVTM and CDR2 ANQGSEA. The CDR3 totals 12 residues. The CDR3 loop is CSVQGGETEAFF. The complete variable domain, with remaining parts taken from reference TRBV29-1 and TRBJ1-1, reads SAVISQKPSRDICQRGTSLTIQCQVDSQVTMMFWYRQQPGQSLTLIATANQGSEATYESGFVIDKFPISRPNLTFSTLTVSNMSPEDSSIYLCSVQGGETEAFFGQGTRLTVV.

The chain is built from TRBV7-9 and TRBJ2-1. The CDR3 is 14 amino acids. The germline V gene encodes CDR1 SEHNR and CDR2 FQNEAQ (reference sequence). This CDR3 reads CASRSGSSYNEQFF.

V and J are TRBV27 and TRBJ2-7; TCRdb reports TRBD1, a call that lacks DNA to check it against. Germline V gene lookup returns CDR1 MNHEY and CDR2 SMNVEV (reference sequence). This CDR3 is built from 13 residues. The chain's CDR3 is CASSLGQPYEQYF.

J is TRBJ1-5 and V is TRBV4-3; the TCRdb D gene call, TRBD1, has no DNA to confirm it. Looked up from germline, CDR1 is LGHNA and CDR2 is YSLEER. The CDR3 totals 15 residues. This chain's CDR3 is CASSQNRGDTSPQHF.

The J gene is TRBJ2-7, the V gene TRBV5-1; TCRdb selects TRBD2, and the lack of DNA leaves this call unchecked. Germline assignment: CDR1 SGHRS and CDR2 YFSETQ. The CDR3 runs 16 residues. CDR3 region: CASSLRRGPTGAEQYF.

The V and J genes are TRBV7-9 and TRBJ2-1; TCRdb calls TRBD1, which cannot be checked without DNA. The CDR3 spans 14 residues. Germline values: CDR1 SEHNR, CDR2 FQNEAQ (reference sequence). The CDR3 here is CASSLGTGLNEQFF.

This chain joins TRBV7-7 and TRBJ2-7; the D call from TCRdb, TRBD2, cannot be confirmed without DNA. Germline V lookup: CDR1 SSHAT, CDR2 FNYEAQ (reference sequence). This CDR3 region has 18 residues. CDR3 loop: CASSSRPWVAGEVYEQYF.

This rearrangement joins TRBV2 to TRBJ2-2; as DNA is missing, the TRBD1 call by TCRdb cannot be tested. Germline CDR1 is SNHLY and CDR2 is FYNNEI. The CDR3 is 15 amino acids. CDR3: CASSDPGGRTGELFF.

The V gene is TRBV12-3 or TRBV12-4, the J gene TRBJ1-2; TCRdb gives TRBD1 as the D gene, but with no DNA this cannot be confirmed. The length of the CDR3 is 13 residues. The CDR3 reads CASSLIPSYGYTF.

The V and J genes are TRBV7-9 and TRBJ2-7; TCRdb lists TRBD1, though no DNA is available to test this call. CDR1 and CDR2 from the germline V gene are SEHNR and FQNEAQ (reference sequence). The CDR3 spans 15 residues. The CDR3 spells CASSRTGLGFYEQYF.

The chain uses TRBV20-1 and TRBJ2-7; the TCRdb D gene call, TRBD1, has no DNA to confirm it. The CDR3 is 15 amino acids. CDR1 is DFQATT, CDR2 SNEGSKA, per germline (reference sequence). CDR3 sequence reads: CSARPETGGHYEQYF.

The V and J genes are TRBV20-1 and TRBJ2-4; TCRdb outputs TRBD2, but without DNA this stays unchecked. The CDR3 length is 15 residues. Germline V lookup: CDR1 DFQATT, CDR2 SNEGSKA (reference sequence). The CDR3 spells CSATLPTWDLTIQYF.

This sequence joins TRBV7-2 and TRBJ2-7. Germline CDR1 SGHTA, CDR2 FQGNSA. The CDR3 has 15 amino acids. The CDR3 region is CASSPQLRSSYEQYF.

The chain is built from TRBV6-5 and TRBJ2-7; TCRdb reports TRBD1, a call that lacks DNA to check it against. The CDR3 contains 14 residues. In germline, CDR1 is MNHEY, CDR2 SVGAGI. This CDR3 is CASSLLTGVNEQYF.

This chain connects TRBV6-5 to TRBJ1-5. The CDR3 is 15 residues long. Per germline, CDR1 MNHEY and CDR2 SVGAGI. The CDR3 spells CASSSTPGLNQPQHF.

The CDR3 loop is CASSGQGAIDHGYTF. The chain uses TRBV9 and TRBJ1-2; lacking DNA, the TRBD1 call made by TCRdb goes unchecked. The CDR3 is made up of 15 amino acids. Germline CDR1 SGDLS, CDR2 YYNGEE.

V gene TRBV29-1 combines with J gene TRBJ2-1; TCRdb picks TRBD2, but there is no DNA to check that call. CDR3 size: 13 residues. Germline values: CDR1 SQVTM, CDR2 ANQGSEA. The CDR3 protein is CSVEDGLANEQFF.